A selection of T cell receptor beta chains follows, all from one sample in a study of shared clonotypes between healthy human individuals. Some clones are missing from TCRdb's copy, which holds only in-frame ones; the method was immunoSEQ multiplex PCR. The sample lists roughly 680,000 clones, approximately 72% seen once, with approximately 2% in the top ten. Material for sequencing was memory CD4+ T cells sorted from blood. Receptor source: a woman aged 25-40 years in good health. The CDR3 runs from the conserved cysteine through the conserved F or W. D genes are given only for firm matches. Clone size, where shown, is once, few, many, or a class for clones that have expanded.

>TRBJ2-5|TRBD2|TRBV6-5|.
CASSYSGAGVETQYF
TGTGCCAGCAGTTACTCGGGAGCGGGAGTGGAGACCCAGTACTTC
>TRBJ2-7|.|TRBV11-2|.
CASSSRGMGGGTTAYEQYF
TGTGCCAGCAGCTCTAGAGGAATGGGAGGAGGGACGACAGCCTACGAGCAGTACTTC
>TRBJ1-1|.|TRBV6-6|.
CASSYVRGVNTEAFF
TGTGCCAGCAGTTACGTTCGGGGGGTGAACACTGAAGCTTTCTTT
>TRBJ2-5|TRBD2|TRBV5-5|.
CASSLGLAGAETQYF
TGTGCCAGCAGCTTGGGGCTAGCGGGAGCAGAGACCCAGTACTTC
>TRBJ1-5|.|TRBV10-3|.
CAISGSGFDQPQHF
TGTGCCATCAGTGGCTCAGGGTTCGATCAGCCCCAGCATTTT
>TRBJ2-7|TRBD2|TRBV14|.
CASSQDQSGRAGVYEQYF
TGTGCCAGCAGCCAAGATCAGTCCGGGAGGGCCGGGGTCTACGAGCAGTACTTC
>TRBJ1-4|.|TRBV7-9|.
CASSLDGGSPNEKLFF
TGTGCCAGCAGCCTGGATGGCGGGTCCCCTAATGAAAAACTGTTTTTT
>TRBJ2-3|.|TRBV19|.
CASSIRPGTITDTQYF
TGTGCCAGTAGTATCCGGCCGGGCACAATCACAGATACGCAGTATTTT
>TRBJ1-2|.|TRBV7-2|.
CASSLTTGYAGYTF
TGTGCCAGCAGCTTAACAACAGGGTACGCTGGCTACACCTTC
>TRBJ2-7|TRBD2|TRBV19|.
CASSTGLGGSYEQYF
TGTGCCAGTAGTACCGGACTCGGCGGGAGCTACGAGCAGTACTTC
>TRBJ1-1|TRBD1|TRBV7-2|.
CASSPQGATTEAFF
TGTGCCAGCAGCCCACAGGGGGCGACGACTGAAGCTTTCTTT
>TRBJ1-2|TRBD1|TRBV7-2|.
CASSLGTGESYGYTF
TGTGCCAGCAGCTTAGGGACAGGGGAAAGTTATGGCTACACCTTC
>TRBJ2-7|.|TRBV28|.
CASSRDRRGLEQYF
TGTGCCAGCAGTCGGGATCGTAGGGGTCTTGAGCAGTACTTC
>TRBJ1-2|TRBD1|TRBV10-3|.
CAISDGQGANYGYTF
TGTGCCATCAGTGATGGACAGGGGGCTAACTATGGCTACACCTTC
>TRBJ2-3|.|TRBV6-5|.
CASSYSSIGSVDTQYF
TGTGCCAGCAGTTACTCCAGCATCGGGAGTGTAGATACGCAGTATTTT
>TRBJ2-2|TRBD2|TRBV5-4|.
CASSPGTSDGELFF
TGTGCCAGCAGCCCGGGGACTAGTGACGGGGAGCTGTTTTTT
>TRBJ1-2|TRBD1|TRBV28|many
CASSLGDRGADGYTF
TGTGCCAGCAGTTTAGGAGACAGGGGAGCGGATGGCTACACCTTC
>TRBJ2-3|TRBD1|TRBV5-6|few
CASSFLGQGGDTQYF
TGTGCCAGCAGCTTCCTTGGACAGGGTGGAGATACGCAGTATTTT
>TRBJ2-3|TRBD1|TRBV5-1|.
CASSWDRGGGTQYF
TGCGCCAGCAGCTGGGACAGGGGCGGGGGTACGCAGTATTTT
>TRBJ1-2|.|TRBV6-1|once
CASSALRDGYGYTF
TGTGCCAGCAGTGCGCTCCGGGACGGCTATGGCTACACCTTC
>TRBJ1-4|TRBD1|TRBV6-5|.
CASTGTGADEKLFF
TGTGCCAGCACCGGGACAGGGGCCGATGAAAAACTGTTTTTT
>TRBJ2-1|TRBD2|TRBV4-1|.
CASSQRPGLANEQFF
TGCGCCAGCAGCCAGAGACCGGGACTAGCCAATGAGCAGTTCTTC
>TRBJ1-5|.|TRBV2|.
CASTPEHGFSQPQHF
TGTGCCAGCACCCCCGAGCACGGATTCAGCCAGCCCCAGCATTTT
>TRBJ2-7|.|TRBV28|.
CASRSFTYEQYF
TGTGCCAGCAGATCGTTCACCTACGAGCAGTACTTC
>TRBJ2-5|.|TRBV5-6|once
CASSRQIQETQYF
TGTGCCAGCAGCAGACAGATCCAAGAGACCCAGTACTTC
>TRBJ2-2|TRBD1|TRBV5-1|.
CASSLGTGGTGELFF
TGCGCCAGCAGCTTGGGGACAGGGGGCACCGGGGAGCTGTTTTTT
>TRBJ2-6|TRBD1|TRBV5-4|.
CASSPPGQGVSGANVLTF
TGTGCCAGCAGCCCTCCGGGACAGGGGGTATCTGGGGCCAACGTCCTGACTTTC
>TRBJ1-1|.|TRBV29-1|.
CSVRAGGNTEAFF
TGCAGCGTTCGGGCGGGAGGGAATACTGAAGCTTTCTTT
>TRBJ2-3|.|TRBV10-1|.
CASSEHGTDVLDTQYF
TGCGCCAGCAGTGAACACGGGACGGACGTTCTAGATACGCAGTATTTT
>TRBJ2-7|.|TRBV5-1|.
CASRRSGTETYEQYF
TGCGCCAGCAGGCGGTCCGGGACGGAAACCTACGAGCAGTACTTC
>TRBJ2-7|TRBD1|TRBV28|.
CASTRGRQSSYEQYF
TGTGCCAGCACCAGGGGGCGACAGAGCTCCTACGAGCAGTACTTC
>TRBJ2-1|.|TRBV5-1|few
CASSLDSGSYNEQFF
TGCGCCAGCAGCTTGGATTCGGGTTCCTACAATGAGCAGTTCTTC
>TRBJ2-7|.|TRBV6-5|.
CASSYFLISNWQYF
TGTGCCAGCAGTTACTTTCTTATTAGCAACTGGCAGTACTTC
>TRBJ2-7|TRBD2|TRBV7-9|.
CASSFKTSGSYEQYF
TGTGCCAGCAGCTTCAAGACTAGCGGGAGTTACGAGCAGTACTTC
>TRBJ1-5|.|TRBV27|few
CASSSHPVQPQHF
TGTGCCAGCAGTTCCCACCCGGTCCAGCCCCAGCATTTT
>TRBJ2-5|.|TRBV5-1|.
CASNSEQTQYF
TGCGCCAGCAACAGTGAGCAGACCCAGTACTTC
>TRBJ2-3|.|TRBV7-9|.
CAASTEKEGDTQYF
TGTGCCGCCAGCACAGAGAAGGAGGGGGATACGCAGTATTTT
>TRBJ1-5|TRBD1|TRBV19|.
CASSSTGVQPQHF
TGTGCCAGTAGTTCGACAGGGGTCCAGCCCCAGCATTTT
>TRBJ1-4|.|TRBV2|.
CASSVPRGEKLFF
TGTGCCAGCAGCGTCCCTCGGGGTGAAAAACTGTTTTTT
>TRBJ1-6|.|TRBV14|.
CASSDPPSPLHF
TGTGCCAGCAGCGATCCTCCTTCACCCCTCCACTTT
>TRBJ2-3|.|TRBV7-8|few
CASSPGTPDTQYF
TGTGCCAGCAGCCCGGGGACACCAGATACGCAGTATTTT
>TRBJ1-1|.|TRBV6-1|.
CASGPNLNTEAFF
TGTGCCAGCGGACCAAATTTGAACACTGAAGCTTTCTTT
>TRBJ1-3|TRBD1|TRBV28|.
CASSFLGQGIGNTIYF
TGTGCCAGCAGTTTTCTGGGACAGGGCATCGGAAACACCATATATTTT
>TRBJ1-1|.|TRBV28|.
CASSLRRGRSTTEAFF
TGTGCCAGCAGTTTGAGAAGGGGCCGCTCGACCACTGAAGCTTTCTTT
>TRBJ2-3|.|TRBV19|few
CASTPTTTDTQYF
TGTGCCAGTACCCCGACCACCACAGATACGCAGTATTTT
>TRBJ2-3|.|TRBV5-4|once
CASERQGRPDTQYF
TGTGCCAGCGAAAGGCAGGGGAGGCCGGATACGCAGTATTTT
>TRBJ2-1|TRBD2|TRBV27|.
CASRGGLAANYNEQFF
TGTGCCAGCAGGGGGGGGTTGGCGGCGAACTACAATGAGCAGTTCTTC
>TRBJ1-1|.|TRBV19|.
CASSVGANTEAFF
TGTGCCAGTAGTGTCGGGGCAAACACTGAAGCTTTCTTT
>TRBJ2-7|.|TRBV6-1|.
CASTLDHREQYF
TGTGCCAGCACTTTGGACCACCGGGAGCAGTACTTC
>TRBJ1-1|.|TRBV6-6|.
CASKLGNMNTEAFF
TGTGCCAGCAAGTTAGGCAACATGAACACTGAAGCTTTCTTT
>TRBJ2-1|.|TRBV5-1|.
CASSAGTLIDNEQFF
TGCGCCAGCAGCGCCGGGACTCTAATTGACAATGAGCAGTTCTTC
>TRBJ1-3|.|TRBV11-2|.
CASSLGHSGNTIYF
TGTGCCAGCAGCTTAGGGCACTCTGGAAACACCATATATTTT
>TRBJ2-3|TRBD1|TRBV10-1|many
CASSESGTETDTQYF
TGCGCCAGCAGTGAGTCGGGGACAGAGACAGATACGCAGTATTTT